This TCR beta chain was sequenced during a study of blood T cell repertoires in COVID-19. Study overall: T cells, B-cell-depleted T cells, or PBMCs supplied cDNA or gDNA.

Per the original methods: Reference gene primer amplification in the assay estimated nucleated cell counts. TCRdb's table, derived via immunoSEQ multiplex PCR, lists solely in-frame clones and lacks some. The V and J calls and clone size come from that table; D and trimming were worked out from the DNA. The sample shows 69,000 or so clones, approximately 78% of them seen only once. Germline V gene data show CDR1 as MNHNY and CDR2 as SVGAGI (reference sequence). The V end lost 10 bases, the J end lost 3 bases, and 13 bases lay between the germline ends. The CDR3 totals 13 residues. The origin of this receptor is a woman aged 80 or older with active or convalescent COVID-19. The rearrangement joins TRBV6-6 to TRBJ1-3; tentatively, D is TRBD1 (6 bases). Sequenced input: peripheral blood. CDR3 amino acids: CATMRGSGNTIYF. The CDR3 bases are TGTGCCACCATGAGGGGGAGTGGAAACACCATATATTTT.